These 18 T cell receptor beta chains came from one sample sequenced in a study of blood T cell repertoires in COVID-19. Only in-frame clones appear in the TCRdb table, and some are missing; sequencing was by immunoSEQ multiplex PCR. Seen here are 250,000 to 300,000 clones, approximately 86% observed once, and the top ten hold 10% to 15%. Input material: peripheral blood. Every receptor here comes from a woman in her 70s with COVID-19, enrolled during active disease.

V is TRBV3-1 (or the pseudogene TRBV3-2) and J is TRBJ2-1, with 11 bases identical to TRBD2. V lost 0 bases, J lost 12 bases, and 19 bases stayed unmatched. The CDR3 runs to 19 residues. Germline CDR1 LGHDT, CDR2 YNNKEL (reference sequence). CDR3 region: CASSQENVGTSGGSRGQFF. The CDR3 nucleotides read TGTGCCAGCAGCCAAGAGAATGTGGGAACTAGCGGGGGTTCTAGGGGGCAGTTCTTC.

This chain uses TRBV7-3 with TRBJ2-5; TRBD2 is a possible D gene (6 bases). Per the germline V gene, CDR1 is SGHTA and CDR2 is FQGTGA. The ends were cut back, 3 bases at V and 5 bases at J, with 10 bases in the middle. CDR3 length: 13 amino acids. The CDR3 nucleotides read TGTGCCAGCAGCTTGGGGAGCGGGGAGACCCAGTACTTC. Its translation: CASSLGSGETQYF.

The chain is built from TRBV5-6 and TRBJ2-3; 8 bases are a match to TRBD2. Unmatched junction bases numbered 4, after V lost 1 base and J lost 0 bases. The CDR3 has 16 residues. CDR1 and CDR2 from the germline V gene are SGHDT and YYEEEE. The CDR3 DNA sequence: TGTGCCAGCAGCTTGACTAGCGGTTTTAGCACAGATACGCAGTATTTT. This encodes CASSLTSGFSTDTQYF.

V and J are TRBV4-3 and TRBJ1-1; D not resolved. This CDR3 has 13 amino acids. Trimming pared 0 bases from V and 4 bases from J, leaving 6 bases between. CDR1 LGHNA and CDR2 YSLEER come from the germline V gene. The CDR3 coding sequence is TGCGCCAGCAGCCAAGATGGGCGCACTGAAGCTTTCTTT. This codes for CASSQDGRTEAFF.

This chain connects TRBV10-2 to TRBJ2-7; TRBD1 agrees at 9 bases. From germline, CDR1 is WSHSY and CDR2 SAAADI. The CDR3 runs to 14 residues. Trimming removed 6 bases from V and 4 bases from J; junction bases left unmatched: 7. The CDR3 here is CASSLGQGRYEQYF. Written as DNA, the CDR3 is TGCGCCAGCAGCCTAGGACAGGGGAGGTACGAGCAGTACTTC.

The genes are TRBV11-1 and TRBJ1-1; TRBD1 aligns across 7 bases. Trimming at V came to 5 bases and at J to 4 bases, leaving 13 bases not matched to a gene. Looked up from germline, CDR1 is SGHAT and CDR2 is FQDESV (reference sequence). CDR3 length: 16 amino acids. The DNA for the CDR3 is TGTGCCAGCAGCCGACTCGGGACAGCCGGGAGCACTGAAGCTTTCTTT. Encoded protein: CASSRLGTAGSTEAFF.

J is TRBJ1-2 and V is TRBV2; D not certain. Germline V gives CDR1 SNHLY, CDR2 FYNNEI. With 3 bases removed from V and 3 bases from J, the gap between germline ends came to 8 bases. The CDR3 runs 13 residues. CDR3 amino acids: CASSENSYYGYTF. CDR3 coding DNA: TGTGCCAGCAGTGAGAATAGCTACTATGGCTACACCTTC.

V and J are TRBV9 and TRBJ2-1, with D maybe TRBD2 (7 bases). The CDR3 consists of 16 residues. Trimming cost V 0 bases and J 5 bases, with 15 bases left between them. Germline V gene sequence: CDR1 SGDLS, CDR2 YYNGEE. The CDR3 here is CASSVEDGGPHNEQFF. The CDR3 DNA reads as TGTGCCAGCAGCGTAGAAGACGGGGGGCCCCACAATGAGCAGTTCTTC.

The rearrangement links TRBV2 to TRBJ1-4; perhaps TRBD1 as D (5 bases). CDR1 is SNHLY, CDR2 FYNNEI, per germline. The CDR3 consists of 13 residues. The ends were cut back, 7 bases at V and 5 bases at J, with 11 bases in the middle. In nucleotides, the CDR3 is TGTGCCAGCAATCCAGGGAGGAATGAAAAACTGTTTTTT. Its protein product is CASNPGRNEKLFF.

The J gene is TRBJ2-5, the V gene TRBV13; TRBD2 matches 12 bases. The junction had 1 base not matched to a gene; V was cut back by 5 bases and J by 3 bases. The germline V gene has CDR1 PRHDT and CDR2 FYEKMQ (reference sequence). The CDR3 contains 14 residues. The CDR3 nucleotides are TGTGCCAGCAGCCGGACTAGCGGGGAAGAGACCCAGTACTTC. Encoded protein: CASSRTSGEETQYF.

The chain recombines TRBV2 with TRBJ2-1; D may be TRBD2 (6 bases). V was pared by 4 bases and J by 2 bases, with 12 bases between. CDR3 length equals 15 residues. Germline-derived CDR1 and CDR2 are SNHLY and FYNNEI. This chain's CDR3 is CASSGGGAAYNEQFF. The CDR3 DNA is TGTGCCAGCAGTGGTGGAGGGGCAGCCTACAATGAGCAGTTCTTC.

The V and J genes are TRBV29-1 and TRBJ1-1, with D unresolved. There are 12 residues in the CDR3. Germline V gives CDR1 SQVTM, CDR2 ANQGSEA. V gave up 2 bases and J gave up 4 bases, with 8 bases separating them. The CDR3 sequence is CSVELVGTEAFF. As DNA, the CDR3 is TGCAGCGTTGAACTAGTGGGCACTGAAGCTTTCTTT.

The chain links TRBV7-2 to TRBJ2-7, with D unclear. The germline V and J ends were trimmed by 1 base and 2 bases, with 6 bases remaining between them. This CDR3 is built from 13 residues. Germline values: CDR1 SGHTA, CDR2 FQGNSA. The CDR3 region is CASSLVSTYEQYF. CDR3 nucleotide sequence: TGTGCCAGCAGCTTAGTTAGTACCTACGAGCAGTACTTC.

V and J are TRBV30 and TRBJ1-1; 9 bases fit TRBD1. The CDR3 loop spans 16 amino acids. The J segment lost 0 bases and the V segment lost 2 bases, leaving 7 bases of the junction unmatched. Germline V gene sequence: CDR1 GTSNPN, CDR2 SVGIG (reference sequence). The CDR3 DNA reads TGTGCCTGGAGTAAGGACAGGGGATCGATGAACACTGAAGCTTTCTTT. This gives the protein CAWSKDRGSMNTEAFF.

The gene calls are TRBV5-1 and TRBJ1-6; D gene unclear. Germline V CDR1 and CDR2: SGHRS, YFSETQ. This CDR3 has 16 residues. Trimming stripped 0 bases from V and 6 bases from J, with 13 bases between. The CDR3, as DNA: TGCGCCAGCAGCTTGGCCGAGGGAGGGATTAATTCACCCCTCCACTTT. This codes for CASSLAEGGINSPLHF.

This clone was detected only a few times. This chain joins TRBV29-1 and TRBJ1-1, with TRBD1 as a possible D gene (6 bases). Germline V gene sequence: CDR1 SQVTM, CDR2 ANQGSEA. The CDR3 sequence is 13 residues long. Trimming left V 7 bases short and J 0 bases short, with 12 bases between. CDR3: CSGSGHLNTEAFF. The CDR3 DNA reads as TGCAGCGGATCGGGACACTTGAACACTGAAGCTTTCTTT.

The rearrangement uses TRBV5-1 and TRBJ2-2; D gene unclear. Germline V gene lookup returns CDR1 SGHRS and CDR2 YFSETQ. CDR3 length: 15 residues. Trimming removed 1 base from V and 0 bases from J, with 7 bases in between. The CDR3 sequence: CASSLSSSNTGELFF. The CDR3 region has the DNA TGCGCCAGCAGCTTGTCAAGCTCGAACACCGGGGAGCTGTTTTTT.

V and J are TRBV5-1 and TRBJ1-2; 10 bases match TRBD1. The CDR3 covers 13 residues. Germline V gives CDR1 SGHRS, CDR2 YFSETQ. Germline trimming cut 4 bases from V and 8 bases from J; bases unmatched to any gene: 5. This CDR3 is CASSEGQGTGYTF. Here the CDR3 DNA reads TGCGCCAGCAGCGAGGGACAGGGGACCGGCTACACCTTC. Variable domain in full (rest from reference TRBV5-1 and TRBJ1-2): KAGVTQTPRYLIKTRGQQVTLSCSPISGHRSVSWYQQTPGQGLQFLFEYFSETQRNKGNFPGRFSGRQFSNSRSEMNVSTLELGDSALYLCASSEGQGTGYTFGSGTRLTVV.